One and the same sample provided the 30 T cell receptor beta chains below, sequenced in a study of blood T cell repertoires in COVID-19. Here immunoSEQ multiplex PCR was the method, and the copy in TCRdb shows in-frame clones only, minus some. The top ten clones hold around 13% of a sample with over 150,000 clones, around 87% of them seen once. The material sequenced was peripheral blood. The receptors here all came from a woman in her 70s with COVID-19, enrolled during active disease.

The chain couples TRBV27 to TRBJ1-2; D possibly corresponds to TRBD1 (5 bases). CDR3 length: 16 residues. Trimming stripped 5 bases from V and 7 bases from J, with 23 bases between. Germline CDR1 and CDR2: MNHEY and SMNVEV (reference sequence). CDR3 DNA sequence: TGTGCCAGCAGTACCTCCAGGGCCACTTTTACGGGTGGCTACACCTTC. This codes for CASSTSRATFTGGYTF.

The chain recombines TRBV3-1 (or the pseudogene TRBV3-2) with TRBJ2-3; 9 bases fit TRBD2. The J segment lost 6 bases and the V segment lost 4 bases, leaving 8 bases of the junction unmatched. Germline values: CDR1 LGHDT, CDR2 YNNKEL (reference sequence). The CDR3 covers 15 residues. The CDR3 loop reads CASSRVAGVLDTQYF. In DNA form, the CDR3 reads TGTGCCAGCAGCCGAGTAGCGGGAGTTCTGGATACGCAGTATTTT.

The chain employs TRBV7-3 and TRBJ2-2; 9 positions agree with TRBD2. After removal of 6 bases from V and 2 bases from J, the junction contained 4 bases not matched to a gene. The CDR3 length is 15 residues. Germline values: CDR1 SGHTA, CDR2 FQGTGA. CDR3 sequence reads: CASSFSGGNTGELFF. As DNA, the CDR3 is TGTGCCAGCAGTTTTAGCGGGGGAAACACCGGGGAGCTGTTTTTT. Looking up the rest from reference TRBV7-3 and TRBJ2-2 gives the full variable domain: GAGVSQTPSNKVTEKGKYVELRCDPISGHTALYWYRQSLGQGPEFLIYFQGTGAADDSGLPNDRFFAVRPEGSVSTLKIQRTERGDSAVYLCASSFSGGNTGELFFGEGSRLTVL.

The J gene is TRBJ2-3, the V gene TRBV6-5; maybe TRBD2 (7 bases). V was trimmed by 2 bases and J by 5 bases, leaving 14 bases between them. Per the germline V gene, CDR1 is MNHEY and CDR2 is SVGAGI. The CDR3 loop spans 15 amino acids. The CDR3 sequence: CASSYQTGREDTQYF. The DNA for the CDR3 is TGTGCCAGCAGTTACCAAACAGGGAGGGAAGATACGCAGTATTTT.

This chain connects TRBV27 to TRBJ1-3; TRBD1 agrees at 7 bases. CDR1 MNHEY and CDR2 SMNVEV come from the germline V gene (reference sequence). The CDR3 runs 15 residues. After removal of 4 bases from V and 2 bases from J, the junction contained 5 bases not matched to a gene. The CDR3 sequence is CASSYEGAAGNTIYF. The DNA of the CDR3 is TGTGCCAGCAGTTACGAGGGGGCAGCTGGAAACACCATATATTTT.

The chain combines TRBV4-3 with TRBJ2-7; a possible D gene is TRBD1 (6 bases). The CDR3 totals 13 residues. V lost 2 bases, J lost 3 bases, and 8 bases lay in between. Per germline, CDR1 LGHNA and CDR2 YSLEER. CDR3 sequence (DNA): TGCGCCAGCAGCCAAAAACAGGGCTACGAGCAGTACTTC. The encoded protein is CASSQKQGYEQYF.

CDR3 bases: TGTGCCAGCAGCAAAGACGGTTCTACCTCCTACAATGAGCAGTTCTTC. Its protein product is CASSKDGSTSYNEQFF. This chain links TRBV21-1 with TRBJ2-1; the DNA was not used to check the table's D call, TRBD2. TRBV21-1 is shown as a pseudogene. This CDR3 contains 16 residues.

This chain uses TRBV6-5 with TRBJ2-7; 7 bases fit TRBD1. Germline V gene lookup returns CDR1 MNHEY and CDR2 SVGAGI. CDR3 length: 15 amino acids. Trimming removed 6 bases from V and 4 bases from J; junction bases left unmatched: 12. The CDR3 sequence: CASRSEQGSEYEQYF. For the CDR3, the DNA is TGTGCCAGCAGGTCGGAACAGGGGTCTGAATACGAGCAGTACTTC.

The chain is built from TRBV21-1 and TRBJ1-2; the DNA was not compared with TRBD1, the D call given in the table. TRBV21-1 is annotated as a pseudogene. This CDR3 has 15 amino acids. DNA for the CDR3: TGTGCCAGCAGCGCATTAACCGGGACAGGGCTTGGCTACACCTTC. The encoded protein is CASSALTGTGLGYTF.

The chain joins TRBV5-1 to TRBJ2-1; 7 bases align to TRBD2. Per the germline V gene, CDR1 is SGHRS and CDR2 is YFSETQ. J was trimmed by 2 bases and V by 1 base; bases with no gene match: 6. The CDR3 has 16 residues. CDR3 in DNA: TGCGCCAGCAGCTTGTCAGGGAGGGCCACCTACAATGAGCAGTTCTTC. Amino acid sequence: CASSLSGRATYNEQFF.

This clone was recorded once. This CDR3 is CASSLKSAGSGNTIYF. The DNA of the CDR3 is TGTGCCAGCAGCTTAAAATCGGCAGGCTCTGGAAACACCATATATTTT. The chain links TRBV7-6 to TRBJ1-3; D unresolved. Between the trimmed V and J ends, which lost 2 bases and 0 bases, there was a span of 11 bases. The germline gives CDR1 SGHVS, CDR2 FNYEAQ. CDR3 length equals 16 residues.

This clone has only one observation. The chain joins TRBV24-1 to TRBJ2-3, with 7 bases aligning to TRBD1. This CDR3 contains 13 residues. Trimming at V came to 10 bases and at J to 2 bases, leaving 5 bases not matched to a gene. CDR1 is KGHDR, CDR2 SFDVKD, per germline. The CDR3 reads CATRDRSTDTQYF. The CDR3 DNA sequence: TGTGCCACTAGGGACAGATCCACAGATACGCAGTATTTT.

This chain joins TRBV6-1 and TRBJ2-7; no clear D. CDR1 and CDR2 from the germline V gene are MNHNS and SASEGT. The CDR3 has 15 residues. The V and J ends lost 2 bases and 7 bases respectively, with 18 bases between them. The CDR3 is CASSERWATWQEQYF. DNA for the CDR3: TGTGCCAGCAGTGAACGTTGGGCAACCTGGCAGGAGCAGTACTTC.

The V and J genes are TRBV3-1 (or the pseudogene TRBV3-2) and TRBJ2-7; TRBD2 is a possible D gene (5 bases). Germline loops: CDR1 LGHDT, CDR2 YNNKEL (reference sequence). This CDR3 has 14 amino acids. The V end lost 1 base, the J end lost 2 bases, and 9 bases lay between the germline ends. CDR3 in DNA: TGTGCCAGCAGCCAAGGCTACGGGACCTACGAGCAGTACTTC. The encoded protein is CASSQGYGTYEQYF.

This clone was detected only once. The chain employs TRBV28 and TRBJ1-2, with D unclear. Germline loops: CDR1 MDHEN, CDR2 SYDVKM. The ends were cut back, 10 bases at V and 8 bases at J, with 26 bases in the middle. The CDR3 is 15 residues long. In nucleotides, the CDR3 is TGTGCCATCACCCCCGACGGTCGGGGTCTTCGGGGCTACACCTTC. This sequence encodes CAITPDGRGLRGYTF.

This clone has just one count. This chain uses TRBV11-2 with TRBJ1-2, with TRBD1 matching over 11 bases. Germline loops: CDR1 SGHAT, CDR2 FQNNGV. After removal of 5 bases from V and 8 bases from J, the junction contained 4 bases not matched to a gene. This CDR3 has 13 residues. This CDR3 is CASSHGQGAGYTF. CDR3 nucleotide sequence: TGTGCCAGCAGCCACGGACAGGGGGCGGGCTACACCTTC.

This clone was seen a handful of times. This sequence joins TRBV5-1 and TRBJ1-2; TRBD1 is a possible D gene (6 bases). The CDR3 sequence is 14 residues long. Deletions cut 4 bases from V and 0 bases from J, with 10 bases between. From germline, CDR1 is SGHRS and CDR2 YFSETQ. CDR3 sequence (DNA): TGCGCCAGCAGCCCGGACAGTACTAACTATGGCTACACCTTC. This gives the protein CASSPDSTNYGYTF.

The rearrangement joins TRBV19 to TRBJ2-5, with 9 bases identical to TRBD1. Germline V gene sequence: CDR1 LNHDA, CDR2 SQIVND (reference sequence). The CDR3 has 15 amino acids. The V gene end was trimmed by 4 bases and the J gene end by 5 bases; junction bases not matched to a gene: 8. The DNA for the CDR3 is TGTGCCAGTAGTAGAGAGGGACAGGGAGGCGAGACCCAGTACTTC. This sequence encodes CASSREGQGGETQYF. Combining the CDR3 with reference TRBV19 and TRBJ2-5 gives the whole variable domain DGGITQSPKYLFRKEGQNVTLSCEQNLNHDAMYWYRQDPGQGLRLIYYSQIVNDFQKGDIAEGYSVSREKKESFPLTVTSAQKNPTAFYLCASSREGQGGETQYFGPGTRLLVL.

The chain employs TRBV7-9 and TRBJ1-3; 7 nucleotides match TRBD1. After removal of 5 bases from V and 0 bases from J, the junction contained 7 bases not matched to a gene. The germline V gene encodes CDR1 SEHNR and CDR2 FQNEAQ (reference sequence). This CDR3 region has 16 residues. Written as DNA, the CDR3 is TGTGCCAGCAGCCTAGACAGGGCGACCTCTGGAAACACCATATATTTT. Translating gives CASSLDRATSGNTIYF. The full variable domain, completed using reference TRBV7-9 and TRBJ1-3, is DTGVSQNPRHKITKRGQNVTFRCDPISEHNRLYWYRQTLGQGPEFLTYFQNEAQLEKSRLLSDRFSAERPKGSFSTLEIQRTEQGDSAMYLCASSLDRATSGNTIYFGEGSWLTVV.

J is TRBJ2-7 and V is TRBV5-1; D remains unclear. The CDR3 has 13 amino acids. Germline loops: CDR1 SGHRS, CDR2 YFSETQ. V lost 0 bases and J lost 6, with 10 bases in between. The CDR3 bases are TGCGCCAGCAGCTTGGGGAGATTGGGCGAGCAGTACTTC. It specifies CASSLGRLGEQYF.

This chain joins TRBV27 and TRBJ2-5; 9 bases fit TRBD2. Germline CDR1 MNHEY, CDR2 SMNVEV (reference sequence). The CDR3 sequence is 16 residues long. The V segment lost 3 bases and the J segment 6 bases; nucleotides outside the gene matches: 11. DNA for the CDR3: TGTGCCAGCAGTTTGGTGCCGGGTAGCGGGAGTCAGACCCAGTACTTC. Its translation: CASSLVPGSGSQTQYF.

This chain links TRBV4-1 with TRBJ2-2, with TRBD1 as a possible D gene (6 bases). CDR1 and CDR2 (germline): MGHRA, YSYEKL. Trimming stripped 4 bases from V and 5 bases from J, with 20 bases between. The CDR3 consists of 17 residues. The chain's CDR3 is CASSPISGALGTGELFF. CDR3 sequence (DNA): TGCGCCAGCAGCCCGATCTCAGGGGCCTTGGGGACCGGGGAGCTGTTTTTT.

CDR3 residues: CASSLLSGRGYEQYF. The CDR3 DNA sequence: TGTGCCAGTAGTTTGCTTAGCGGGAGGGGGTACGAGCAGTACTTC. The J gene is TRBJ2-7, the V gene TRBV19, with 11 bases aligning to TRBD2. The CDR3 loop spans 15 amino acids. CDR1 and CDR2 from the germline V gene are LNHDA and SQIVND (reference sequence). The trim removed 5 bases at V and 4 bases at J, leaving 7 bases unmatched.

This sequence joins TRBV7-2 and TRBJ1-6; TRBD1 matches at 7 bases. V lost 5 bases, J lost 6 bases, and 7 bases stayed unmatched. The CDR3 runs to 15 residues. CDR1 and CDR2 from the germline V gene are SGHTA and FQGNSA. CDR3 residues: CASSPRYRGNSPLHF. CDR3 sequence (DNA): TGTGCCAGCAGCCCCCGCTACAGGGGTAATTCACCCCTCCACTTT.

This CDR3 reads CASSQVVNTEAFF. The CDR3 bases are TGTGCCAGCAGCCAAGTCGTGAACACTGAAGCTTTCTTT. This chain joins TRBV3-1 (or the pseudogene TRBV3-2) and TRBJ1-1; D unclear. CDR1 and CDR2 from the germline V gene are LGHDT and YNNKEL (reference sequence). The CDR3 length is 13 residues. With 1 base removed from V and 0 bases from J, the gap between germline ends came to 3 bases.

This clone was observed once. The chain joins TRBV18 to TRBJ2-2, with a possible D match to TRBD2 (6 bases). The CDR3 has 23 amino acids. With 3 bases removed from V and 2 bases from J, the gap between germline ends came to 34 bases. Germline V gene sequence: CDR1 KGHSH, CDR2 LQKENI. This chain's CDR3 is CASSPVISLRIRGASVNTGELFF. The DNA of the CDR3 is TGTGCCAGCTCACCGGTGATAAGTCTTAGGATACGAGGAGCTAGCGTCAACACCGGGGAGCTGTTTTTT. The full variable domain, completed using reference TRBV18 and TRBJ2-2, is NAGVMQNPRHLVRRRGQEARLRCSPMKGHSHVYWYRQLPEEGLKFMVYLQKENIIDESGMPKERFSAEFPKEGPSILRIQQVVRGDSAAYFCASSPVISLRIRGASVNTGELFFGEGSRLTVL.

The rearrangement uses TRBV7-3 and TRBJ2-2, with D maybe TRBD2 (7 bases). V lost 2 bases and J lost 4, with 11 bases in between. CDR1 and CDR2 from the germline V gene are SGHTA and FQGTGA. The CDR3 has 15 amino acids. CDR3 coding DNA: TGTGCCAGCAGCTTATCGGGGGGCATCACCGGGGAGCTGTTTTTT. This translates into CASSLSGGITGELFF.

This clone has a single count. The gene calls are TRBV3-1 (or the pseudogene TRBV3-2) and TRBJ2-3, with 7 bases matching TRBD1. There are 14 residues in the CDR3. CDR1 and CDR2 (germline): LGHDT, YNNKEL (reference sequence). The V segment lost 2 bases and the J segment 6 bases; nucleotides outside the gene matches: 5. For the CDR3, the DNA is TGTGCCAGCAGCCAAAACAGGGGAAGGGATACGCAGTATTTT. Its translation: CASSQNRGRDTQYF.

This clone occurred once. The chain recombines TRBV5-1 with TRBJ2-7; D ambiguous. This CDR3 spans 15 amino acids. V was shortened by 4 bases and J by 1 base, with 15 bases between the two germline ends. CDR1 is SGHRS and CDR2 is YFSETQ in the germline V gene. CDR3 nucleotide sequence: TGCGCCAGCAGCCTCGAACAGACCCTTTCCTACGAGCAGTACTTC. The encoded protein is CASSLEQTLSYEQYF.

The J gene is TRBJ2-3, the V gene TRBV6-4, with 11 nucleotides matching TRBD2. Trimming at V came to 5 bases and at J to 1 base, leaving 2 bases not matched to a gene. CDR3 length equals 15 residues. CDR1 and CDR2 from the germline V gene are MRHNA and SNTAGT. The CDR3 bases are TGTGCCAGCAGTTTACTAGCGGGAGGCACAGATACGCAGTATTTT. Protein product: CASSLLAGGTDTQYF.